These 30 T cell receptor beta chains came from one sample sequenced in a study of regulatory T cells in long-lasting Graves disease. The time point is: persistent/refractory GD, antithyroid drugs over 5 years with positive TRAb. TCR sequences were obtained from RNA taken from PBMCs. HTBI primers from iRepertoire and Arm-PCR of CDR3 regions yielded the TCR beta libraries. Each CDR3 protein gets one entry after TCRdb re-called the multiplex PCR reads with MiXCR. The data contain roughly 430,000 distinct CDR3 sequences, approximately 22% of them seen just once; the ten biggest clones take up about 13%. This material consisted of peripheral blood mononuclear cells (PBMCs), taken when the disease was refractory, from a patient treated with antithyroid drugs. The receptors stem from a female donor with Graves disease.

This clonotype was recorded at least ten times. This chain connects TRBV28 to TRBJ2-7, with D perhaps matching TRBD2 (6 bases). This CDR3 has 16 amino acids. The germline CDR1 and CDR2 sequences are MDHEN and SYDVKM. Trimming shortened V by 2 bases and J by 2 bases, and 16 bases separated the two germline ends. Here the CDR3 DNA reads TGTGCCAGCAGTTTAAGAATGGCTAGCGTTGCCTACGAGCAGTACTTC. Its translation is CASSLRMASVAYEQYF.

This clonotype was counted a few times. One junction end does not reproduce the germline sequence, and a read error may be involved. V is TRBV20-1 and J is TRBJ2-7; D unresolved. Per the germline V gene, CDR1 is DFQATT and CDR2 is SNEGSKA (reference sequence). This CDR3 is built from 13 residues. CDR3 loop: CSARDPVTTTQNF. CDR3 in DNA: TGCAGTGCTAGAGATCCCGTGACAACTACTCAAAATTTC.

The CDR3 DNA sequence: TGCGCCAGCAGCCAGCGGGGCTTCAATCAGCCCCAGCATTTT. Its protein product is CASSQRGFNQPQHF. This rearrangement joins TRBV4-1 to TRBJ1-5; possible D gene TRBD1, 5 bases. Trimming pared 3 bases from V and 3 bases from J, leaving 9 bases between. The CDR3 length is 14 residues. The germline V gene has CDR1 MGHRA and CDR2 YSYEKL.

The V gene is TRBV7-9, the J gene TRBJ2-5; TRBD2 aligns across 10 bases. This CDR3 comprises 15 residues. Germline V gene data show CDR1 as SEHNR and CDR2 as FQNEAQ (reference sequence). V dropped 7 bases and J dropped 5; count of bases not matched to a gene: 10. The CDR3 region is CASNSSGRAGETQYF. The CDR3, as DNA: TGTGCCAGCAACTCGAGCGGGAGGGCCGGTGAGACCCAGTACTTC.

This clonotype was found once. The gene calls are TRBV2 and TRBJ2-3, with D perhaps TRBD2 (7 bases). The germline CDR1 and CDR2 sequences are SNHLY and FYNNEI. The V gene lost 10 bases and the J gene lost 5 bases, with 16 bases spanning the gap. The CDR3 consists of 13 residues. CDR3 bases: TGTGCCACCACCGGGGGGCAAAGAGATACGCAGTATTTT. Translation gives CATTGGQRDTQYF.

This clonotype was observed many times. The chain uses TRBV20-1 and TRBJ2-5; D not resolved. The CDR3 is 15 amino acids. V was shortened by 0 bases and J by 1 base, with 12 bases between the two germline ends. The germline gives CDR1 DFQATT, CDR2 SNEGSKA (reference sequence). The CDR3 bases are TGCAGTGCTAGAGATATGGCAGGTGCCCAAGAGACCCAGTACTTC. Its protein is CSARDMAGAQETQYF.

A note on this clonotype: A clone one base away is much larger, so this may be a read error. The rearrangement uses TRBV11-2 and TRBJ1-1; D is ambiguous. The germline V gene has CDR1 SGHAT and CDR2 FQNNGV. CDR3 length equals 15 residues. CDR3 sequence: CASSVRRALNTEASF. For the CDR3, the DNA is TGTGCCAGCAGCGTTCGACGGGCCTTGAACACTGAAGCTTCCTTT.

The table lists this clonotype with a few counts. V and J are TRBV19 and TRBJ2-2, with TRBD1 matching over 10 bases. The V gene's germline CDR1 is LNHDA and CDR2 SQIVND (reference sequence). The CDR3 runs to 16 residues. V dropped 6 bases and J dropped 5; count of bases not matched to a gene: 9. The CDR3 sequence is CASRAMDRGETGELFF. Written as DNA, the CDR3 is TGTGCCAGTAGGGCAATGGACAGGGGGGAAACCGGGGAGCTGTTTTTT.

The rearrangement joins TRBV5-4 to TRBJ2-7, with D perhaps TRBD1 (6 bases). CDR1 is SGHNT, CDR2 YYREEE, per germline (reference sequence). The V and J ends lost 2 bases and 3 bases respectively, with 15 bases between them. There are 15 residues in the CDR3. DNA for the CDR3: TGTGCCAGCAGCTTCAGGGGTGGGGGAAACTACGAGCAGTACTTC. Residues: CASSFRGGGNYEQYF.

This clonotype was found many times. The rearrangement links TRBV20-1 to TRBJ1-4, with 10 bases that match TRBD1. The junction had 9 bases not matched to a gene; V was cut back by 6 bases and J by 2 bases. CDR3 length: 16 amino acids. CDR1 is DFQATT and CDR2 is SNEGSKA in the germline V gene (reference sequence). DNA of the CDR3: TGCAGTGCGGGGGACAGGGGAGGAAATACTAATGAAAAACTGTTTTTT. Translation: CSAGDRGGNTNEKLFF.

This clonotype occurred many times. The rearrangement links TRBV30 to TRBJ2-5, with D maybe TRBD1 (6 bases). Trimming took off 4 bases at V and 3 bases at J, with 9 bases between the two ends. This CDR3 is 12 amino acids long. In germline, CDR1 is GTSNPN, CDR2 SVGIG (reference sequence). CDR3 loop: CAWTPGEETQYF. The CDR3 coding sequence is TGTGCCTGGACGCCAGGGGAAGAGACCCAGTACTTC.

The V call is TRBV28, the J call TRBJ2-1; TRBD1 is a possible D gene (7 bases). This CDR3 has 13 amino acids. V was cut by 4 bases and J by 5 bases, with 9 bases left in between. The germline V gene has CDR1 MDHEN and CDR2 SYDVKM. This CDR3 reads CASSSGGNNEQFF. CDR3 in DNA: TGTGCCAGCAGTTCAGGGGGGAACAATGAGCAGTTCTTC.

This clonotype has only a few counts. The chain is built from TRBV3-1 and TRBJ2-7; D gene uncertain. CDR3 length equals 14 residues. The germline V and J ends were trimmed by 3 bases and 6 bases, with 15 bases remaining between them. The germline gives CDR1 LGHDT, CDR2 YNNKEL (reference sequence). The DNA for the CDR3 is TGTGCCAGCAGCCACTCTAGACACTCTGGCGAGCAGTACTTC. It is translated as CASSHSRHSGEQYF.

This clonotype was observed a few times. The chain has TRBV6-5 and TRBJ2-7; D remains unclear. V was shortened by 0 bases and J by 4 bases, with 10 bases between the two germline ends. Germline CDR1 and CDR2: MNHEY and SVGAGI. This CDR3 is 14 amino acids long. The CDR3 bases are TGTGCCAGCAGTTACTCGAACTATCAATACGAGCAGTACTTC. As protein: CASSYSNYQYEQYF.

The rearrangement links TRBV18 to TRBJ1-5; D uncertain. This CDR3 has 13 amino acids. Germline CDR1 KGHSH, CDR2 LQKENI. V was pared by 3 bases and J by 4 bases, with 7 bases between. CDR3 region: CASSPEKNQPQHF. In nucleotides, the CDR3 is TGTGCCAGCTCACCCGAGAAGAATCAGCCCCAGCATTTT.

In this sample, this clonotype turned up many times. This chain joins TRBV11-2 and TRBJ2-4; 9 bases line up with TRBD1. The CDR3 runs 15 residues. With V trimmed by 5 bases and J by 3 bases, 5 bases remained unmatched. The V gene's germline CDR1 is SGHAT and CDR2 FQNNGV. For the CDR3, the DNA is TGTGCCAGCAGCCAGCCGGACAGGGGCAAAAACATTCAGTACTTC. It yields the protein CASSQPDRGKNIQYF.

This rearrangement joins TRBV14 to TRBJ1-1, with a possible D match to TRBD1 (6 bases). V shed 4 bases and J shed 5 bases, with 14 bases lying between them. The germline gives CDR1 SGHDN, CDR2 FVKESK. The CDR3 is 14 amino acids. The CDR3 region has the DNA TGTGCCAGCAGCCTCTACGGCAGGGGAACTGAAGCTTTCTTT. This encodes CASSLYGRGTEAFF.

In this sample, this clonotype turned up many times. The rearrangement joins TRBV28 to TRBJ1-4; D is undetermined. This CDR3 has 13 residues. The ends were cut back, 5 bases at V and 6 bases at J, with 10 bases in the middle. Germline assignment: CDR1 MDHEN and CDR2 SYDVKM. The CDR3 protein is CASSPDTYEKLFF. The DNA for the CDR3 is TGTGCCAGCAGTCCCGACACCTATGAAAAACTGTTTTTT. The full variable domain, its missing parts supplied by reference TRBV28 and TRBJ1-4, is DVKVTQSSRYLVKRTGEKVFLECVQDMDHENMFWYRQDPGLGLRLIYFSYDVKMKEKGDIPEGYSVSREKKERFSLILESASTNQTSMYLCASSPDTYEKLFFGSGTQLSVL.

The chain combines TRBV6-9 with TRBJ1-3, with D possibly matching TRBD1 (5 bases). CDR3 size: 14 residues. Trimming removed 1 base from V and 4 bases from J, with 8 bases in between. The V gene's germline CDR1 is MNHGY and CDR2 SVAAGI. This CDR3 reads CASSYLSGGNTIYF. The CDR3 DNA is TGTGCCAGCAGTTATTTGTCAGGGGGAAACACCATATATTTT.

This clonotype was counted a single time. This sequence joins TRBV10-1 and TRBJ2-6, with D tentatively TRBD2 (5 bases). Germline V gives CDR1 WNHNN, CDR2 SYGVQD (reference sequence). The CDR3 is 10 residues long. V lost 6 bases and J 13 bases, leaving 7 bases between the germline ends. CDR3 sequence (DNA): TGCGCCAGCAGGGACTCGGTCCTGACTTTC. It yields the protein CASRDSVLTF.

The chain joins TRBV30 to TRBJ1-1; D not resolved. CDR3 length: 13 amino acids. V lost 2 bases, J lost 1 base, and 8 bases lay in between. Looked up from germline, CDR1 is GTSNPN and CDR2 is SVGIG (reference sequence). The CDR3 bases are TGTGCCTGGAGTTTTACACAGAACACTGAAGCTTTCTTT. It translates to CAWSFTQNTEAFF.

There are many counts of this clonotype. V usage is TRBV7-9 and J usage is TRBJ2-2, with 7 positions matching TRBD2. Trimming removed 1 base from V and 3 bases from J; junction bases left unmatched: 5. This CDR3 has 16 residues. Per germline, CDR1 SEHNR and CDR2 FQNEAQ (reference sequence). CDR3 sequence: CASSLGRGRDTGELFF. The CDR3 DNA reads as TGTGCCAGCAGCTTAGGAAGAGGGAGGGACACCGGGGAGCTGTTTTTT.

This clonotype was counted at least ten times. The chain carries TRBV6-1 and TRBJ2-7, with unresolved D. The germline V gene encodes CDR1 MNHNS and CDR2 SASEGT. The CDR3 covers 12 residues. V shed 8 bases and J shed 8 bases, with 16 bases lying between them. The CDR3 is CASFGTRQQQYF. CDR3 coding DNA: TGTGCCAGCTTCGGAACCCGGCAACAGCAGTACTTC.

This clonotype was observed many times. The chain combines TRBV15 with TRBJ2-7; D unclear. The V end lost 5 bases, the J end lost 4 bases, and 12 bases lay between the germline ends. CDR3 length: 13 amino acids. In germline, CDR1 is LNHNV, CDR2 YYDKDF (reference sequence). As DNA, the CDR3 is TGTGCCACCAGCCTTGGGCGGCGATACGAGCAGTACTTC. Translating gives CATSLGRRYEQYF.

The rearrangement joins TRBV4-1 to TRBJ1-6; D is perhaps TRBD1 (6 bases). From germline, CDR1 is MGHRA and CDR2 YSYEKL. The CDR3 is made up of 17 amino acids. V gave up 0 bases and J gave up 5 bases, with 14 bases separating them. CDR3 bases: TGCGCCAGCAGCCAAGACCTTCTGGGACAAGATAATTCACCCCTCCACTTT. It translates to CASSQDLLGQDNSPLHF.

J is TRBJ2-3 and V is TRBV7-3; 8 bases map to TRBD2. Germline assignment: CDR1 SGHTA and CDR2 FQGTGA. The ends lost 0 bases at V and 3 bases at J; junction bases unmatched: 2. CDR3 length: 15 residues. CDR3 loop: CASSLTSGETDTQYF. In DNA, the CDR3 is TGTGCCAGCAGCTTAACTAGCGGGGAAACAGATACGCAGTATTTT. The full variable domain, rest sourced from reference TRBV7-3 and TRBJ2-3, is GAGVSQTPSNKVTEKGKYVELRCDPISGHTALYWYRQSLGQGPEFLIYFQGTGAADDSGLPNDRFFAVRPEGSVSTLKIQRTERGDSAVYLCASSLTSGETDTQYFGPGTRLTVL.

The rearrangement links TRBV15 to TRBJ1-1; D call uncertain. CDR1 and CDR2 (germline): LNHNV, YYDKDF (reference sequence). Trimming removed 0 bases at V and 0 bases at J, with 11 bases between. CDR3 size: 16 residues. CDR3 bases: TGTGCCACCAGCAGAGAGGCCCCCAGCTTGAACACTGAAGCTTTCTTT. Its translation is CATSREAPSLNTEAFF.

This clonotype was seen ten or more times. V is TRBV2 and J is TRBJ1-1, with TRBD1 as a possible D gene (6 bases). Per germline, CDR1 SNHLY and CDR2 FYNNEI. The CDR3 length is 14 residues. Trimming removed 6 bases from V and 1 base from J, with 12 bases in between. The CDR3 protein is CASRDGTSNTEAFF. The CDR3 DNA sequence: TGTGCCAGCAGGGATGGGACATCGAACACTGAAGCTTTCTTT.

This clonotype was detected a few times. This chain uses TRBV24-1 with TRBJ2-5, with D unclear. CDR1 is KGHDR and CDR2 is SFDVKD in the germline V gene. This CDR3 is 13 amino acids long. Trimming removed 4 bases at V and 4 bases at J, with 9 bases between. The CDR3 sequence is CATSDLGSETQYF. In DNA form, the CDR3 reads TGTGCCACCAGTGACTTGGGATCAGAGACCCAGTACTTC.

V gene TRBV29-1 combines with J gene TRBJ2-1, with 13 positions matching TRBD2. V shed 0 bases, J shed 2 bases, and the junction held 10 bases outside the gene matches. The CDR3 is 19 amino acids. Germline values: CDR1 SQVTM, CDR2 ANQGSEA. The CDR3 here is CSVEDREGGLAGTYNEQFF. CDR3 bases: TGCAGCGTTGAAGATCGGGAAGGGGGACTAGCGGGAACCTACAATGAGCAGTTCTTC.